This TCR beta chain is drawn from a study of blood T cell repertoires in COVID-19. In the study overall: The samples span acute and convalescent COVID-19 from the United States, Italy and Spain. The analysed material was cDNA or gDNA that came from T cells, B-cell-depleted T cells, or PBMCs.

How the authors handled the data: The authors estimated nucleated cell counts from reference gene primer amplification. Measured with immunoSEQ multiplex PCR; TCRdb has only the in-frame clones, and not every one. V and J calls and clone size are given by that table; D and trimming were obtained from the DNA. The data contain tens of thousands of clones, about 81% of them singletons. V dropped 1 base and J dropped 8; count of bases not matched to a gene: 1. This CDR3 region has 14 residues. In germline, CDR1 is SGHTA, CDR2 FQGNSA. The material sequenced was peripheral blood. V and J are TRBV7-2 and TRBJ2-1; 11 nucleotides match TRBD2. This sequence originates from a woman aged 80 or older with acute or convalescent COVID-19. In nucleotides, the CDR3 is TGTGCCAGCAGCTTAGTAGCGGGAGGGGATGAGCAGTTCTTC. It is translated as CASSLVAGGDEQFF.